This T cell receptor (beta chain) was profiled in a study of vaccination effects on CD4 cells after COVID-19. Overall study context: Post-vaccine draws lagged the second dose by a median of 72 days. Study-level findings and limits: Substantial clonal contraction characterized both infection- and vaccine-induced clones late after vaccination.

Of note for this clone: What it binds is unknown.

At the end of around eleven days of culture, CD4+ T cells were isolated. Participants completed two doses of the BNT162b2 or mRNA-1273 vaccine. Trimming cost V 1 base and J 4 bases, with 10 bases left between them. CDR3 length equals 14 residues. Germline CDR1 LGHDT, CDR2 YNNKEL (reference sequence). Assay used: immunoSEQ multiplex PCR; TCRdb lists only in-frame clones, some missing. Among about 71,000 clones listed, around 85% were seen once. This TCR was sampled from a human donor who received a COVID-19 vaccine. The rearrangement links TRBV3-1 (or the pseudogene TRBV3-2) to TRBJ1-1, with D perhaps TRBD1 (5 bases). The sample in question was CD4+ T cells from PBMCs cultured without peptide, obtained after COVID-19 vaccination. CDR3 bases: TGTGCCAGCAGCCAAGCAGGGAGGGGCACTGAAGCTTTCTTT. This sequence encodes CASSQAGRGTEAFF.